The present TCR beta chain was sequenced within a study of OX40 agonist ivuxolimab in advanced cancers. As for the study in general: While on treatment, patients had intravenous ivuxolimab at 0.01 to 10 mg/kg every 2 weeks. Patients in dose escalation had liver, melanoma, kidney or head and neck cancers. Findings and caveats of the study: CD8+ T cells showed, on average, more clonal expansion than CD4+ cells. Specificity for antigen went undetermined in the expanded peripheral T cells.

Method: immunoSEQ multiplex PCR; TCRdb's copy keeps in-frame clones and lacks some. The sample contains roughly 70,000 clones, approximately 86% of which appear only once. Worth noting for this clone: What it recognizes is unknown.

Germline CDR1 and CDR2: SGHRS and YFSETQ. This CDR3 is built from 15 residues. V was pared by 4 bases and J by 8 bases, with 18 bases between. The chain has TRBV5-1 and TRBJ1-4; D is possibly TRBD1 (6 bases). The receptor was derived from an adult with an advanced solid tumor such as melanoma, head and neck, liver or kidney cancer. The material sequenced was CD4+ or CD8+ T cells sorted from blood, taken in a trial of the OX40 agonist ivuxolimab. The CDR3 sequence is CASSLSGAEGEKLFF. CDR3 sequence (DNA): TGCGCCAGCAGCCTGTCAGGGGCTGAGGGGGAAAAACTGTTTTTT.